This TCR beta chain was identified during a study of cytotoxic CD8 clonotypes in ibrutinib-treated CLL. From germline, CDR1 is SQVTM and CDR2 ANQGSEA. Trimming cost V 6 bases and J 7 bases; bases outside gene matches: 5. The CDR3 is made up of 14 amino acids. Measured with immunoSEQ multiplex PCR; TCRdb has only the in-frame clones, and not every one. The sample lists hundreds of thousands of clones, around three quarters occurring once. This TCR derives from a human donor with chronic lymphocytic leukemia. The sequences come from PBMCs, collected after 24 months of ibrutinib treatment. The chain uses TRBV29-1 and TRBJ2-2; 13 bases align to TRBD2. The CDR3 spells CSVGTSGISGELFF. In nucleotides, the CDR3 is TGCAGCGTCGGGACTAGCGGGATCAGCGGGGAGCTGTTTTTT.